This T cell receptor (beta chain) was profiled in a study of human T cells and chemical hapten exposure. Original methodology: With a range of roughly 23,224 to 690,600, the median per sample was around 97,000 TCRs. TCRdb reprocessed the RACE reads via MiXCR and lists one record per CDR3 protein. TCRdb assigned the V and J calls; the authors' analysis was not used. The sample lists 65,000 to 90,000 distinct CDR3 sequences; 6.5% to 8.5% were seen once. The time point denotes: patch test 2, 6 weeks after DPC sensitization. Treatment described: therapeutic diphenylcyclopropenone sensitization with weekly scalp DPC. Per germline, CDR1 DFQATT and CDR2 SNEGSKA (reference sequence). V was pared by 5 bases and J by 5 bases, with 18 bases between. The CDR3 sequence is 14 residues long. In this sample, this clonotype turned up many times.

This sequence joins TRBV20-1 and TRBJ2-5; perhaps TRBD2 as D (5 bases). The material was whole blood, obtained in connection with sensitization to the hapten diphenylcyclopropenone (DPC). This sequence originates from a woman under 40 with alopecia areata. Some clones in this sample may be carry-over from other donors' samples. The CDR3 is CSAPRIGDRETQYF. The CDR3 nucleotides read TGCAGTGCTCCCAGGATCGGGGATCGGGAGACCCAGTACTTC.